Listed below are T cell receptor beta chains from one sample, sequenced in a study of CD8+ T cells in alopecia areata. Data came from immunoSEQ multiplex PCR; TCRdb stores just in-frame clones and leaves some out. The data hold more than 200,000 clones, with approximately 45% observed a single time. The sample was CD4+ T cells sorted from blood, taken at approximately week 37, from a patient treated with tofacitinib. These receptors were taken from a human donor with alopecia areata. The CDR3 runs from the conserved cysteine through the conserved F or W. The order of the fields is V gene, J gene, clone size, D gene, CDR3 protein, CDR3 DNA. The D gene is left open where the match is weak. For some rows the clone size is stated as once, few or many, or as a class when expanded; others skip it.

TRBV7-2	TRBJ2-7	-	TRBD2	CASSLAGTNEQYF	TGTGCCAGCAGCTTAGCTGGGACTAACGAGCAGTACTTC
TRBV25-1	TRBJ1-1	few	-	CASSGHTEAFF	TGTGCCAGCAGTGGACACACTGAAGCTTTCTTT
TRBV7-2	TRBJ1-5	few	-	CASSLAMSYNQPQHF	TGTGCCAGCAGCTTAGCGATGAGTTACAATCAGCCCCAGCATTTT
TRBV5-1	TRBJ2-2	-	-	CASSLTDLTNTGELFF	TGCGCCAGCAGCCTTACAGATTTAACGAACACCGGGGAGCTGTTTTTT
TRBV5-1	TRBJ2-3	once	TRBD2	CASSLFGAGATDTQYF	TGCGCCAGCAGCTTGTTCGGAGCGGGAGCCACAGATACGCAGTATTTT
TRBV4-1	TRBJ2-7	-	-	CASSQEGSGGGRQYF	TGCGCCAGCAGCCAAGAAGGGTCCGGCGGGGGCAGGCAGTACTTC
TRBV7-9	TRBJ2-7	-	TRBD2	CASSSGLAGGVSYEQYF	TGTGCCAGCAGTTCGGGACTAGCGGGAGGGGTATCCTACGAGCAGTACTTC
TRBV11-2	TRBJ2-7	-	-	CASSQSSYEQYF	TGTGCCAGCAGCCAAAGCTCCTACGAGCAGTACTTC
TRBV20-1	TRBJ2-7	few	TRBD2	CSAAGRGEQYF	TGCAGTGCGGCGGGGCGGGGGGAGCAGTACTTC
TRBV5-1	TRBJ2-3	-	-	CASKYRDSSWDTQYF	TGCGCCAGCAAGTACCGGGACTCCTCTTGGGATACGCAGTATTTT
TRBV6-1	TRBJ2-1	-	-	CASWGNEQFF	TGTGCTAGTTGGGGAAATGAGCAGTTCTTC
TRBV29-1	TRBJ2-1	-	TRBD2	CSVEDPLAGGNEQFF	TGCAGCGTTGAAGATCCACTAGCGGGGGGAAATGAGCAGTTCTTC
TRBV5-4	TRBJ2-1	-	TRBD2	CASSLGLAGASGNEQFF	TGTGCCAGCAGCTTGGGACTAGCGGGAGCGTCTGGCAATGAGCAGTTCTTC
TRBV27	TRBJ2-3	-	TRBD2	CASTWTSGSGTQYF	TGTGCCAGCACCTGGACTAGCGGGAGCGGTACGCAGTATTTT
TRBV7-7	TRBJ2-5	-	-	CASSLQGGGGETQYF	TGTGCTAGCAGCCTGCAAGGTGGAGGTGGGGAGACCCAGTACTTC
TRBV2	TRBJ1-2	-	-	CASLRVIWGYTF	TGTGCCAGTCTCAGGGTAATATGGGGCTACACCTTC
TRBV5-1	TRBJ1-2	-	-	CASSPWAGANYGYTF	TGCGCCAGCAGCCCTTGGGCAGGAGCAAACTATGGCTACACCTTC
TRBV9	TRBJ1-2	once	-	CASSASPYGYTF	TGTGCCAGCAGCGCCTCCCCCTATGGCTACACCTTC
TRBV29-1	TRBJ2-1	few	TRBD1	CSVEDRGGDNEQFF	TGCAGCGTTGAGGACAGGGGAGGGGACAATGAGCAGTTCTTC
TRBV4-2	TRBJ2-2	once	-	CASSQEGIGELFF	TGTGCCAGCAGCCAGGAAGGGATCGGGGAGCTGTTTTTT
TRBV28	TRBJ2-7	-	-	CASSPIADGAYEQYF	TGTGCCAGCAGCCCCATAGCCGACGGGGCCTACGAGCAGTACTTC
TRBV6-5	TRBJ1-2	-	-	CASRRNRDYGYTF	TGTGCCAGCAGGCGGAACAGGGACTATGGCTACACCTTC
TRBV2	TRBJ2-7	-	-	CASRNQGYEQYF	TGTGCCAGCAGAAACCAGGGGTACGAGCAGTACTTC
TRBV5-4	TRBJ2-7	-	TRBD2	CASSLMGLASYEQYF	TGTGCCAGCAGCTTGATGGGACTAGCCTCCTACGAGCAGTACTTC
TRBV29-1	TRBJ1-2	once	-	CSVSHRQNYGYTF	TGCAGCGTGTCCCATCGACAGAACTATGGCTACACCTTC
TRBV6-5	TRBJ1-1	few	-	CASLRNTEAFF	TGTGCCAGCCTTCGGAACACTGAAGCTTTCTTT
TRBV30	TRBJ2-7	-	TRBD1	CAWSAQGKVGEQYF	TGTGCCTGGAGTGCACAGGGGAAGGTTGGGGAGCAGTACTTC
TRBV7-3	TRBJ2-3	-	TRBD2	CASSLMGLAGTDTQYF	TGTGCCAGCAGCTTAATGGGACTAGCGGGCACAGATACGCAGTATTTT
TRBV5-1	TRBJ2-7	-	TRBD2	CASGRENHEQYF	TGCGCCAGCGGGCGGGAGAACCACGAGCAGTACTTC
TRBV4-2	TRBJ2-1	-	-	CASSQEGGAAYNEQFF	TGTGCCAGCAGCCAAGAAGGAGGAGCGGCTTACAATGAGCAGTTCTTC
TRBV6-5	TRBJ1-2	-	-	CASSSASSRYGYTF	TGTGCCAGCAGTTCTGCGTCCAGTCGCTATGGCTACACCTTC
TRBV5-4	TRBJ2-2	few	-	CASRRDTGELFF	TGTGCCAGCAGGAGGGACACCGGGGAGCTGTTTTTT
TRBV2	TRBJ2-7	once	-	CASSGLQGYEQYF	TGTGCCAGCAGTGGATTACAGGGTTACGAGCAGTACTTC
TRBV27	TRBJ1-5	-	-	CASSLVSFLSPQHF	TGTGCCAGCAGTCTGGTCAGCTTCCTATCGCCCCAGCATTTT